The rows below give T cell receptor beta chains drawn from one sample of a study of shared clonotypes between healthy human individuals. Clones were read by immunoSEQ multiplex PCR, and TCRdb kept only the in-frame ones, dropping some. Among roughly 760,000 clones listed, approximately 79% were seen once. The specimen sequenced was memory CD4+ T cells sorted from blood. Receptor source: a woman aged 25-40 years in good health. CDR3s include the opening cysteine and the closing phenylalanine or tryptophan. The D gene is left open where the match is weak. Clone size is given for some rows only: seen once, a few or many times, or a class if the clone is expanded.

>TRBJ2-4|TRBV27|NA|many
CASGEWSGNIQYF
TGTGCCAGCGGGGAATGGTCTGGAAACATTCAGTACTTC
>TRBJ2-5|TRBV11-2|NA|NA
CASSLAQGPIVETQYF
TGTGCCAGCAGCTTAGCTCAGGGCCCAATCGTCGAGACCCAGTACTTC
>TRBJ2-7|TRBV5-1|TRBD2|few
CASSVQVLAGAYEQYF
TGCGCCAGCAGCGTACAGGTTCTAGCGGGGGCCTACGAGCAGTACTTC
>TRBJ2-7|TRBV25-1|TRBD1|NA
CARPRQGASYEQYF
TGTGCCAGACCACGACAGGGGGCATCCTACGAGCAGTACTTC
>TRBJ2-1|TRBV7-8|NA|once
CASSLGEADEQFF
TGTGCCAGCAGCTTAGGGGAGGCAGATGAGCAGTTCTTC
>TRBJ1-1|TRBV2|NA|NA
CASSEQGGGNTEAFF
TGTGCCAGCAGTGAACAGGGTGGCGGGAACACTGAAGCTTTCTTT
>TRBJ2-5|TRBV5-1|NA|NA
CASSLPPQETQYF
TGCGCCAGCAGCTTACCACCCCAAGAGACCCAGTACTTC
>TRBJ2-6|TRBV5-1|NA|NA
CASSYKGDSGANVLTF
TGCGCCAGCAGCTACAAGGGAGACTCTGGGGCCAACGTCCTGACTTTC
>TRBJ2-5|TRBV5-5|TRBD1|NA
CASSQQGTTFQETQYF
TGTGCCAGCAGCCAACAGGGGACGACCTTCCAAGAGACCCAGTACTTC
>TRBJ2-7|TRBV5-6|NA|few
CASSSRTVSEQYF
TGTGCCAGCAGCTCTAGGACGGTCTCAGAGCAGTACTTC
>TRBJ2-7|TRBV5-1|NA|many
CASSFLSGYTYEQYF
TGCGCCAGCAGTTTCCTTAGCGGCTATACCTACGAGCAGTACTTC
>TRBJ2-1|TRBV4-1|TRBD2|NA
CASRKGLGTNEQFF
TGCGCCAGCAGAAAGGGACTAGGAACCAATGAGCAGTTCTTC
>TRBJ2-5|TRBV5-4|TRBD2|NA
CASSPPGLAGTETQYF
TGTGCCAGCAGCCCACCCGGACTAGCGGGAACGGAGACCCAGTACTTC
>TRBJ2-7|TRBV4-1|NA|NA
CASSQDQVASRGEQYF
TGCGCCAGCAGCCAAGATCAAGTCGCGAGCAGGGGTGAGCAGTACTTC
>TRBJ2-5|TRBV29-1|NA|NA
CSVGRAEGRETQYF
TGCAGCGTTGGAAGAGCGGAGGGGAGAGAGACCCAGTACTTC
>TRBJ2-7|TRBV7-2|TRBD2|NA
CASSPRLAGGPYEQYF
TGTGCCAGCAGCCCCCGACTAGCGGGAGGGCCGTACGAGCAGTACTTC
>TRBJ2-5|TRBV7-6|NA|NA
CASSLQGWETQYF
TGTGCCAGCAGCTTACAGGGATGGGAGACCCAGTACTTC
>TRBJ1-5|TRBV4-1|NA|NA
CASSQDPYQPQHF
TGCGCCAGCAGCCAAGATCCGTATCAGCCCCAGCATTTT
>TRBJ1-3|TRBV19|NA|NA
CASSIDHGGYSGNTIYF
TGTGCCAGTAGTATAGATCACGGCGGATACTCTGGAAACACCATATATTTT
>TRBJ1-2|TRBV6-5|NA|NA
CASSSSGAASYGYTF
TGTGCCAGCAGTTCGTCGGGCGCCGCAAGCTATGGCTACACCTTC
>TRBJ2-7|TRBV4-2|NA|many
CASSQAPGGREAGRRYEQYF
TGTGCCAGCAGCCAAGCCCCAGGGGGGCGGGAGGCCGGCCGGCGGTACGAGCAGTACTTC
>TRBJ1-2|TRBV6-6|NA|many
CASSYSNPGRVKGYTF
TGTGCCAGCAGTTACTCGAACCCAGGGAGAGTCAAAGGCTACACCTTC
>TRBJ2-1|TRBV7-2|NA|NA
CASSQGGLPSYNEQFF
TGTGCCAGCAGCCAAGGGGGACTACCTTCCTACAATGAGCAGTTCTTC
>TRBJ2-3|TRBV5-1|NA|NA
CASSLASGDSTDTQYF
TGCGCCAGCAGCTTGGCCTCCGGGGACAGCACAGATACGCAGTATTTT
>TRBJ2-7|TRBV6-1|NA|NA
CASSEGLKGTYEQYF
TGTGCCAGCAGTGAAGGGCTTAAGGGGACCTACGAGCAGTACTTC
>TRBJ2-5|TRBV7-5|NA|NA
CVRTLIGQKETQYF
TGTGTCAGAACCTTAATTGGACAGAAAGAGACCCAGTACTTC
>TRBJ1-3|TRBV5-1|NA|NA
CASSLQGSEGNTIYF
TGCGCCAGCAGCTTACAGGGTTCTGAGGGAAACACCATATATTTT
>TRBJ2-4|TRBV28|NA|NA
CASSLYRNLAKNIQYF
TGTGCCAGCAGTTTATACAGGAACCTAGCCAAAAACATTCAGTACTTC
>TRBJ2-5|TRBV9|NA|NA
CASSVGPSGKETQYF
TGTGCCAGCAGCGTAGGCCCCTCAGGGAAAGAGACCCAGTACTTC
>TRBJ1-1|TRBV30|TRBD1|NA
CAWSRLNRGNTEAFF
TGTGCCTGGAGCCGGTTAAACAGGGGGAACACTGAAGCTTTCTTT
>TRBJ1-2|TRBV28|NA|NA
CASSFGHGPGNGYTF
TGTGCCAGCAGTTTTGGTCACGGCCCGGGGAATGGCTACACCTTC
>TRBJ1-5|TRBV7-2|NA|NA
CASSLESPGYSNQPQHF
TGTGCCAGCAGCTTAGAAAGCCCCGGCTATAGCAATCAGCCCCAGCATTTT
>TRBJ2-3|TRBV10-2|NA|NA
CASRRGDTQYF
TGCGCCAGCAGAAGGGGGGATACGCAGTATTTT
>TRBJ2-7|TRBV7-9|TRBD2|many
CASSFLTSGYEQYF
TGTGCCAGCAGCTTTTTGACTAGCGGCTACGAGCAGTACTTC
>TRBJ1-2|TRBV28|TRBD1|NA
CASSGQGVYGYTF
TGTGCCAGCAGCGGACAGGGAGTATATGGCTACACCTTC
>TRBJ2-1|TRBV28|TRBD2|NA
CAASGNNEQFF
TGTGCGGCTAGCGGTAACAATGAGCAGTTCTTC
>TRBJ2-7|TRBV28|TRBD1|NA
CASTLAGTGGSYEQYF
TGTGCCAGCACCCTAGCCGGGACAGGTGGTTCCTACGAGCAGTACTTC